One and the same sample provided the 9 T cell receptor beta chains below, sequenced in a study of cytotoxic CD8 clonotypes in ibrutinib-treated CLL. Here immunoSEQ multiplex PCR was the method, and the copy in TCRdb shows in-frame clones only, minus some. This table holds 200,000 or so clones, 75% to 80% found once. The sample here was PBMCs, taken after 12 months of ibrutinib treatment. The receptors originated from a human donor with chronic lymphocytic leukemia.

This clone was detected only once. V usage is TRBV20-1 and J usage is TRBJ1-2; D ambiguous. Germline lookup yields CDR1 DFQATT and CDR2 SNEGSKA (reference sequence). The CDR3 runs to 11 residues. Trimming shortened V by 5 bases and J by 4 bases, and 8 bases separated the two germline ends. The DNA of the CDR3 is TGCAGTGCTGAAGAAGGCTATGGCTACACCTTC. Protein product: CSAEEGYGYTF.

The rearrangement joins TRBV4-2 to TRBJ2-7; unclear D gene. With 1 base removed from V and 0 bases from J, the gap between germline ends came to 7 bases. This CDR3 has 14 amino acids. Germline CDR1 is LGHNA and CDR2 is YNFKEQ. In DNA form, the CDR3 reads TGTGCCAGCAGCCAAGGCTCCCACTCCTACGAGCAGTACTTC. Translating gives CASSQGSHSYEQYF.

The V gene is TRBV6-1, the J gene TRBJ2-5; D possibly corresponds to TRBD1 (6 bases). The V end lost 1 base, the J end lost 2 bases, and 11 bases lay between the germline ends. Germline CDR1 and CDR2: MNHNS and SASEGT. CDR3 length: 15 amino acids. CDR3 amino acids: CASSEGTELQETQYF. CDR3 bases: TGTGCCAGCAGTGAAGGGACAGAGCTTCAAGAGACCCAGTACTTC.

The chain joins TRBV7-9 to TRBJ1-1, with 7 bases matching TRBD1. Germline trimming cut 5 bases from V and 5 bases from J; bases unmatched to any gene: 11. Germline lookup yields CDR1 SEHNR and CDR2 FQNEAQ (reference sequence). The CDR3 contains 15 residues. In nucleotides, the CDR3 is TGTGCCAGCAGCCCTCAGGGGGGGTTAGGGACTGAAGCTTTCTTT. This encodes CASSPQGGLGTEAFF.

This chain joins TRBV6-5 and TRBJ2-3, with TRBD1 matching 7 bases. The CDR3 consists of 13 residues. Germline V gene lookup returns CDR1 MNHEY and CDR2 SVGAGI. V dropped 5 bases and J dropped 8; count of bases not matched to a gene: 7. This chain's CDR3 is CASSLQGFGTQYF. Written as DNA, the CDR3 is TGTGCCAGCAGTCTACAGGGGTTCGGTACGCAGTATTTT.

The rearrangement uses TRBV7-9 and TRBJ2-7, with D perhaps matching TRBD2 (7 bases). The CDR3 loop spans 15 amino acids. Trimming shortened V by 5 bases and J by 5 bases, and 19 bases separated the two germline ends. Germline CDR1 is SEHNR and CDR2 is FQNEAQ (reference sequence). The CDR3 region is CASSPVMGGRDEQYF. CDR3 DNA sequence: TGTGCCAGCAGCCCGGTAATGGGGGGGCGCGACGAGCAGTACTTC.

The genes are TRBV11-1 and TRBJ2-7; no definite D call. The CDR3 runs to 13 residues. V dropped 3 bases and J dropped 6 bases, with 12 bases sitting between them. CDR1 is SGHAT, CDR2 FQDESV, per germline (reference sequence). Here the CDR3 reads CASSFSGPGEQYF. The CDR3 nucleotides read TGTGCCAGCAGCTTTTCAGGTCCGGGCGAGCAGTACTTC.

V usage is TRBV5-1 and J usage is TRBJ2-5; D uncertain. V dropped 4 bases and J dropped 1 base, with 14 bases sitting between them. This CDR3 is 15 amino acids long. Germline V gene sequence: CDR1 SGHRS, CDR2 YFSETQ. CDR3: CASSLIPSPQETQYF. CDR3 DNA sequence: TGCGCCAGCAGCCTAATTCCGAGCCCCCAAGAGACCCAGTACTTC. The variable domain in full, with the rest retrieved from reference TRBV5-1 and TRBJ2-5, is KAGVTQTPRYLIKTRGQQVTLSCSPISGHRSVSWYQQTPGQGLQFLFEYFSETQRNKGNFPGRFSGRQFSNSRSEMNVSTLELGDSALYLCASSLIPSPQETQYFGPGTRLLVL.

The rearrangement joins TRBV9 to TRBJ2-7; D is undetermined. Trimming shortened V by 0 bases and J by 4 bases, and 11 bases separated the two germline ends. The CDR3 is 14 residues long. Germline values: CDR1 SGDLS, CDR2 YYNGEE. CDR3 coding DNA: TGTGCCAGCAGCGTAGCTACGTCTGGATACGAGCAGTACTTC. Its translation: CASSVATSGYEQYF.